A single sample is the source of the 24 T cell receptor beta chains below, sequenced in a study of blood T cell repertoires in COVID-19. Libraries were prepared by immunoSEQ multiplex PCR; TCRdb keeps only in-frame clonotypes and omits some of them. The table lists about 180,000 clones, roughly nine tenths of them singletons. The sequenced sample was PBMCs or T cells enriched from blood (not recorded which). The origin of the receptors is a woman in her thirties or forties with acute COVID-19.

The chain combines TRBV19 with TRBJ2-7; weak D call: TRBD2 (6 bases). Germline lookup yields CDR1 LNHDA and CDR2 SQIVND (reference sequence). Between the trimmed V and J ends, which lost 0 bases and 0 bases, there was a span of 15 bases. The CDR3 contains 17 residues. The CDR3 nucleotides read TGTGCCAGTAGTATAGATCAAGGCGGGATCGACTCCTACGAGCAGTACTTC. Translated: CASSIDQGGIDSYEQYF.

This clone was recorded once. V and J are TRBV18 and TRBJ1-1; D is perhaps TRBD1 (6 bases). Trimming stripped 4 bases from V and 5 bases from J, with 8 bases between. This CDR3 has 12 residues. Germline V gene lookup returns CDR1 KGHSH and CDR2 LQKENI. CDR3 in amino acids: CASSQDRTEAFF. The CDR3, as DNA: TGTGCCAGCTCACAAGACAGGACTGAAGCTTTCTTT.

The chain couples TRBV2 to TRBJ2-3; a weak D match, TRBD2 (5 bases). V was clipped by 6 bases and J by 3 bases, with 7 bases between them. Germline V gene sequence: CDR1 SNHLY, CDR2 FYNNEI. The CDR3 loop spans 12 amino acids. CDR3: CASRGGTDTQYF. The CDR3 DNA reads TGTGCCAGCAGGGGCGGGACAGATACGCAGTATTTT.

The chain is built from TRBV28 and TRBJ1-2; tentative D call: TRBD1 (6 bases). The V end was cut by 6 bases, the J end by 1 base, with 9 bases between. The germline CDR1 and CDR2 sequences are MDHEN and SYDVKM. The CDR3 length is 13 residues. CDR3 region: CASRVDSNYGYTF. CDR3 bases: TGTGCCAGCAGGGTGGACAGTAACTATGGCTACACCTTC.

V and J are TRBV10-2 and TRBJ2-5; 9 bases align to TRBD2. The germline V gene has CDR1 WSHSY and CDR2 SAAADI. Trimming removed 7 bases from V and 4 bases from J; junction bases left unmatched: 7. The CDR3 spans 14 residues. The CDR3 here is CASIGGRGGETQYF. In DNA, the CDR3 is TGCGCCAGCATAGGCGGGAGGGGGGGAGAGACCCAGTACTTC.

This chain connects TRBV7-6 to TRBJ2-3; the D gene is possibly TRBD2 (5 bases). Germline-derived CDR1 and CDR2 are SGHVS and FNYEAQ. The CDR3 runs 13 residues. V was shortened by 2 bases and J by 10 bases, with 13 bases between the two germline ends. The CDR3 reads CASSLRERSPQYF. The CDR3 DNA reads as TGTGCCAGCAGCTTAAGGGAGCGGTCCCCGCAGTATTTT.

The V call is TRBV2, the J call TRBJ2-3; 10 bases are shared with TRBD2. This CDR3 comprises 17 residues. The trim removed 4 bases at V and 1 base at J, leaving 8 bases unmatched. CDR1 and CDR2 (germline): SNHLY, FYNNEI. Here the CDR3 reads CASSGNSGRRRTDTQYF. For the CDR3, the DNA is TGTGCCAGCAGTGGAAATAGCGGGAGGCGACGCACAGATACGCAGTATTTT.

The J gene is TRBJ2-4, the V gene TRBV28; weak D call: TRBD1 (6 bases). Trimming removed 7 bases at V and 7 bases at J, with 17 bases between. This CDR3 has 14 residues. The germline V gene encodes CDR1 MDHEN and CDR2 SYDVKM. The CDR3: CASTGGHPGNIQYF. Here the CDR3 DNA reads TGTGCCAGCACTGGGGGACACCCGGGGAACATTCAGTACTTC.

The genes are TRBV3-1 (or the pseudogene TRBV3-2) and TRBJ2-3; 7 bases map to TRBD2. CDR3 size: 17 residues. The germline gives CDR1 LGHDT, CDR2 YNNKEL (reference sequence). V trimming: 0 bases; J trimming: 1 base; junction bases outside the gene matches: 7. The CDR3: CASSQERGSGGTDTQYF. The CDR3 nucleotides are TGTGCCAGCAGCCAAGAGAGAGGGAGCGGGGGCACAGATACGCAGTATTTT.

This rearrangement joins TRBV7-8 to TRBJ1-4, with D perhaps TRBD1 (6 bases). There are 15 residues in the CDR3. Trimming removed 5 bases at V and 6 bases at J, with 16 bases between. CDR1 is SGHVS and CDR2 is FQNEAQ in the germline V gene. The CDR3 DNA is TGTGCCAGCAGCGCCTCACAGGGCGAGGATGAAAAACTGTTTTTT. Amino acids: CASSASQGEDEKLFF.

This clone was seen a handful of times. Distinct nucleotide sequences in the sample also encode this CDR3. The chain carries TRBV19 and TRBJ1-4; TRBD1 matches at 9 bases. Germline assignment: CDR1 LNHDA and CDR2 SQIVND (reference sequence). This CDR3 is built from 14 residues. V gave up 3 bases and J gave up 7 bases; unmatched junction bases: 3. CDR3 amino acids: CASSIGTGPEKLFF. In nucleotides, the CDR3 is TGTGCCAGTAGTATCGGGACAGGGCCTGAAAAACTGTTTTTT.

The V call is TRBV9, the J call TRBJ1-2; the D is unclear. Trimming removed 4 bases from V and 4 bases from J, with 17 bases in between. The germline CDR1 and CDR2 sequences are SGDLS and YYNGEE. CDR3 size: 15 residues. The CDR3 nucleotides are TGTGCCAGCAGCCGCGTTGGAGGCAAAAGCTATGGCTACACCTTC. The encoded protein is CASSRVGGKSYGYTF.

The chain joins TRBV6-5 to TRBJ2-1, with TRBD1 as a possible D gene (6 bases). Germline CDR1 and CDR2: MNHEY and SVGAGI. V lost 6 bases and J lost 0, with 12 bases in between. The CDR3 sequence is 15 residues long. CDR3 bases: TGTGCCAGCAGCTTGACAGGCAGCTCCTACAATGAGCAGTTCTTC. Protein sequence: CASSLTGSSYNEQFF.

The V gene is TRBV5-1, the J gene TRBJ2-5; 9 bases are shared with TRBD1. The CDR3 is 14 amino acids. V lost 3 bases to trimming and J lost 5 bases; unmatched junction nucleotides: 5. Germline lookup yields CDR1 SGHRS and CDR2 YFSETQ. Here the CDR3 reads CASSSGTGRETQYF. DNA for the CDR3: TGCGCCAGCAGCTCGGGGACAGGGAGGGAGACCCAGTACTTC.

The sample holds a few counts of this clone. Additional DNA sequences in this sample encode the identical CDR3. The chain joins TRBV7-2 to TRBJ1-2; D gene unclear. The CDR3 length is 14 residues. Germline CDR1 SGHTA, CDR2 FQGNSA. The germline V and J ends were trimmed by 1 base and 4 bases, with 10 bases remaining between them. The CDR3: CASSLVSEGYGYTF. In DNA, the CDR3 is TGTGCCAGCAGCTTAGTTTCAGAGGGCTATGGCTACACCTTC.

The chain couples TRBV6-1 to TRBJ2-4, with a tentative D call TRBD2 (5 bases). Germline V CDR1 and CDR2: MNHNS, SASEGT. The V and J ends lost 4 bases and 0 bases respectively, with 16 bases between them. CDR3 size: 17 residues. The CDR3 DNA reads as TGTGCCAGCAGTGCTGGATTCGGGGATATAGCCAAAAACATTCAGTACTTC. Its translation is CASSAGFGDIAKNIQYF.

The chain carries TRBV11-2 and TRBJ2-5, with D unclear. Germline assignment: CDR1 SGHAT and CDR2 FQNNGV. The CDR3 consists of 15 residues. The V and J ends lost 0 bases and 9 bases respectively, with 17 bases between them. CDR3 residues: CASSLDLETSSPQYF. The DNA of the CDR3 is TGTGCCAGCAGCTTAGATCTTGAGACTTCCAGCCCCCAGTACTTC.

In DNA, the CDR3 is TGCGCCAGCAGCGGAGGAGCGGGGGTGGAAGAGACCCAGTACTTC. Its protein product is CASSGGAGVEETQYF. The chain recombines TRBV5-1 with TRBJ2-5, with 8 bases that match TRBD2. V shed 4 bases and J 3 bases; nucleotides not matched to a gene: 8. The CDR3 has 15 residues. Germline V gene sequence: CDR1 SGHRS, CDR2 YFSETQ.

The V call is TRBV27, the J call TRBJ1-1; possible D gene TRBD1, 6 bases. Germline V lookup: CDR1 MNHEY, CDR2 SMNVEV (reference sequence). This CDR3 is built from 14 residues. Trimming took off 4 bases at V and 5 bases at J, with 14 bases between the two ends. The CDR3 protein is CASSSRTALTEAFF. The CDR3 nucleotides are TGTGCCAGCAGTTCCCGGACAGCGCTTACTGAAGCTTTCTTT.

The gene calls are TRBV4-3 and TRBJ2-1; TRBD2 aligns across 8 bases. This CDR3 has 17 amino acids. Looked up from germline, CDR1 is LGHNA and CDR2 is YSLEER. With 3 bases clipped from V and 5 bases from J, the junction kept 12 bases outside the gene matches. The CDR3 DNA follows: TGCGCCAGCAGCCACGGCGTCGGGAGGGCTCGTGACAATGAGCAGTTCTTC. Protein: CASSHGVGRARDNEQFF.

This clone was detected once. The V and J genes are TRBV4-1 and TRBJ2-1; 10 nucleotides line up with TRBD1. The V gene's germline CDR1 is MGHRA and CDR2 YSYEKL. The CDR3 extends over 17 amino acids. Trimming took 3 bases from V and 7 from J; bases not matched to a gene: 12. CDR3 DNA sequence: TGCGCCAGCAGCCAGGGGAGGGGACAGGGGAATGAAAATGAGCAGTTCTTC. Amino acid sequence: CASSQGRGQGNENEQFF.

The chain recombines TRBV9 with TRBJ2-5; 8 bases line up with TRBD1. The germline CDR1 and CDR2 sequences are SGDLS and YYNGEE. CDR3 size: 12 residues. V lost 4 bases, J lost 5 bases, and 1 base stayed unmatched. The CDR3 reads CASSRQGETQYF. The CDR3 region has the DNA TGTGCCAGCAGCAGACAGGGGGAGACCCAGTACTTC. Full variable domain (rest looked up from reference TRBV9 and TRBJ2-5): DSGVTQTPKHLITATGQRVTLRCSPRSGDLSVYWYQQSLDQGLQFLIQYYNGEERAKGNILERFSAQQFPDLHSELNLSSLELGDSALYFCASSRQGETQYFGPGTRLLVL.

This clone was seen just once. The V call is TRBV19, the J call TRBJ1-5; tentative D call: TRBD1 (5 bases). Per the germline V gene, CDR1 is LNHDA and CDR2 is SQIVND (reference sequence). The CDR3 is 15 residues long. V gave up 6 bases and J gave up 1 base, with 13 bases separating them. This CDR3 is CASRDTQWSNQPQHF. CDR3 nucleotides: TGTGCCAGTAGGGACACCCAGTGGAGCAATCAGCCCCAGCATTTT.

The rearrangement uses TRBV5-1 and TRBJ2-1; 8 bases agree with TRBD2. Unmatched junction bases numbered 5, after V lost 1 base and J lost 5 bases. The CDR3 is 15 residues long. CDR1 is SGHRS, CDR2 YFSETQ, per germline. In nucleotides, the CDR3 is TGCGCCAGCAGCTTGACTAGCGGAAGTAACAATGAGCAGTTCTTC. Translation gives CASSLTSGSNNEQFF. The complete variable domain, with remaining parts taken from reference TRBV5-1 and TRBJ2-1, reads KAGVTQTPRYLIKTRGQQVTLSCSPISGHRSVSWYQQTPGQGLQFLFEYFSETQRNKGNFPGRFSGRQFSNSRSEMNVSTLELGDSALYLCASSLTSGSNNEQFFGPGTRLTVL.